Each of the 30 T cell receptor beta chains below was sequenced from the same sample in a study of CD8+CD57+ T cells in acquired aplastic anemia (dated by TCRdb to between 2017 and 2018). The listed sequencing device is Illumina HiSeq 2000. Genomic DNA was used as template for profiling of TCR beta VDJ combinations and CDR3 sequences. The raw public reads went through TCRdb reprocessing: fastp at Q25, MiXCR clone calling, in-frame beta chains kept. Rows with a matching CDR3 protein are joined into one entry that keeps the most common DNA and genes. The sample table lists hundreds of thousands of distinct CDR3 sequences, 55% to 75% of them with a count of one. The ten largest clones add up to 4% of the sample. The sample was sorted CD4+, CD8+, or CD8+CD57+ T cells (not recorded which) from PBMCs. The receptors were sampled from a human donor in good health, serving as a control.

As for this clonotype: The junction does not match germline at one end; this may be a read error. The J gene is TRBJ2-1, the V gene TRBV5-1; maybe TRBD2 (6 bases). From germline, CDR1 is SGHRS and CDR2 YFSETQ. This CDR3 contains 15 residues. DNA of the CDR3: TGTGCCAGCAGCTTGACTGGCGGCGGGGCGGATCAGCAGTTCTTC. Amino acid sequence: CASSLTGGGADQQFF.

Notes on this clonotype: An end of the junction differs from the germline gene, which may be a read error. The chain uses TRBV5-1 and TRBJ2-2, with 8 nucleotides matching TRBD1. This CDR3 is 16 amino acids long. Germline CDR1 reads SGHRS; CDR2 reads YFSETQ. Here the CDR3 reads CASSLQGATNTGELVF. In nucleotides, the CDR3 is TGCGCCAGCAGCTTGCAGGGGGCAACCAACACCGGGGAGCTGGTTTTT.

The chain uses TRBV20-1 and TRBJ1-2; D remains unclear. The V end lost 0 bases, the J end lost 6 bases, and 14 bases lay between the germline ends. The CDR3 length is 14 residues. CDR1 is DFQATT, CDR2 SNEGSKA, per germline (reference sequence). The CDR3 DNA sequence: TGCAGTGCTAGAGAAGCGAGGGCTGGGAATGGCTACACCTTC. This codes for CSAREARAGNGYTF.

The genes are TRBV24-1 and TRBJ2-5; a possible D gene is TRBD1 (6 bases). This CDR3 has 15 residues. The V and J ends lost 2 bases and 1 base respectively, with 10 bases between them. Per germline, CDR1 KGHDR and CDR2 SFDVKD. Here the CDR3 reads CATSDSSTGQETQYF. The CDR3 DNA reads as TGTGCCACCAGTGATTCATCGACAGGCCAAGAGACCCAGTACTTC.

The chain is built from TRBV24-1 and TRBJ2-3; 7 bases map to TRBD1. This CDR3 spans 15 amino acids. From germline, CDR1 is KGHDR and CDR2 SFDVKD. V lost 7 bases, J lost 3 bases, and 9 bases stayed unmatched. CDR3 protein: CATSTRDRATDTQYF. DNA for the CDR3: TGTGCCACCAGCACCCGGGACAGAGCGACAGATACGCAGTATTTT.

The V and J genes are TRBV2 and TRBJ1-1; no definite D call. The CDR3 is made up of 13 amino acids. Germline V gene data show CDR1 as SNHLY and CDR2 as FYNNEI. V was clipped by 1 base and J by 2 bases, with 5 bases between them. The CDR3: CASSEGYNTEAFF. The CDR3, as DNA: TGTGCCAGCAGTGAAGGGTACAACACTGAAGCTTTCTTT.

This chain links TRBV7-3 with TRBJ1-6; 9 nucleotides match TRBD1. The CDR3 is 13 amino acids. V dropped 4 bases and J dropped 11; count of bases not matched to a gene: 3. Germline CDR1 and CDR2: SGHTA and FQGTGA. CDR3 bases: TGTGCCAGCAGCTCGACAGGGGGAACACCCCTCCACTTT. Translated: CASSSTGGTPLHF.

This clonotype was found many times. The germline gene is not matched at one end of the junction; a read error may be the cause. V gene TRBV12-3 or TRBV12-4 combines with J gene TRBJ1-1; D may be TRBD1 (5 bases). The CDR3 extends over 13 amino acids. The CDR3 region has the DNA TGTGCCGGCAGGGTCCTTGAGGCCACTGAAGCTTTCTTT. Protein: CAGRVLEATEAFF.

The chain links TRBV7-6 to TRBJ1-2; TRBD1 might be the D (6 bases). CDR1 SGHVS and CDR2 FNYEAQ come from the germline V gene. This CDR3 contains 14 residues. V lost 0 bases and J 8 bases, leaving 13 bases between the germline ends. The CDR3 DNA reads TGTGCCAGCAGCTTAGCCTCAGGGGCGCAGGGCTACACCTTC. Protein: CASSLASGAQGYTF.

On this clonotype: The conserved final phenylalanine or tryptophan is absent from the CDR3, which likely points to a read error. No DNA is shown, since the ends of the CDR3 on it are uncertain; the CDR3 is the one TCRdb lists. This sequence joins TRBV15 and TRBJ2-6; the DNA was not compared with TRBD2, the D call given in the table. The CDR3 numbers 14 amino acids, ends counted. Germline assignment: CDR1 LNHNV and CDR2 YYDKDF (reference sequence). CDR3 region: CATRPGGENNVHTL.

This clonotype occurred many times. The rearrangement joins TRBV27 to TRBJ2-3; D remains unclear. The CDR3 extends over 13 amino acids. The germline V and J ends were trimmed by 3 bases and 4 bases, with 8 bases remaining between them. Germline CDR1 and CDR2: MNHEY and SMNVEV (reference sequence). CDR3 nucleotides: TGTGCCAGCAGTTTGGCCGCCCCAGATACGCAGTATTTT. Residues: CASSLAAPDTQYF.

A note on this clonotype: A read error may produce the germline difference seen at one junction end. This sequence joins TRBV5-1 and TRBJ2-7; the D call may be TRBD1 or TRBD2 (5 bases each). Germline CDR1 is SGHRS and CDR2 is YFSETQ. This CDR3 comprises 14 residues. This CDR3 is CASSQEGTAYRQYF. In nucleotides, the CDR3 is TGTGCCAGCAGCCAAGAAGGGACCGCGTATCGGCAGTACTTC.

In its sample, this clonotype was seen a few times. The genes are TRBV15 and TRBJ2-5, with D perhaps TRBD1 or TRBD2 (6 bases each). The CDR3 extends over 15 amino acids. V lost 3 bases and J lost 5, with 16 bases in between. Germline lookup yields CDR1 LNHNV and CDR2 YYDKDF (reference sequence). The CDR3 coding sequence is TGTGCCACCAGCAGTTGGCCGGGGGCGAGGGAGACCCAGTACTTC. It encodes CATSSWPGARETQYF.

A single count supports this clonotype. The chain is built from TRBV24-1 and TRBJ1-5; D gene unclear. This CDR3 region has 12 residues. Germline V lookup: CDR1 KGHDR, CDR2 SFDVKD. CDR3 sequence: CSQRARNQPQHF. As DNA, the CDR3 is TGTTCGCAGAGGGCACGGAATCAGCCCCAGCATTTT.

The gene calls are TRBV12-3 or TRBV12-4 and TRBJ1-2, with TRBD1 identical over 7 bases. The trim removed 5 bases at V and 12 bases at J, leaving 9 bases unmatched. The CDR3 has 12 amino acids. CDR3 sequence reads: CASSGQALGNTF. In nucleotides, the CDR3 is TGTGCCAGCAGTGGACAGGCACTTGGAAACACCTTC.

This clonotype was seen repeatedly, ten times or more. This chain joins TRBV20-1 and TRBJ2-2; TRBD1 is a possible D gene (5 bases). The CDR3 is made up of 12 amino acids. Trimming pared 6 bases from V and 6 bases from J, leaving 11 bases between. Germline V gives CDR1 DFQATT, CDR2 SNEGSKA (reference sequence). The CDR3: CSASREAGELFF. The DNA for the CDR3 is TGCAGTGCGAGCAGGGAAGCCGGGGAGCTGTTTTTT.

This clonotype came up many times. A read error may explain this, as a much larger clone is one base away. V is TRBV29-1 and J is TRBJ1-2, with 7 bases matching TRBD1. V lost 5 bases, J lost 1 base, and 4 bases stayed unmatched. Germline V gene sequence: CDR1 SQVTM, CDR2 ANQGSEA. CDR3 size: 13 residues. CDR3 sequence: CSVMTGSNYGYTF. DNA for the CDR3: TGCAGCGTTATGACAGGGAGTAACTATGGCTACACCTTC.

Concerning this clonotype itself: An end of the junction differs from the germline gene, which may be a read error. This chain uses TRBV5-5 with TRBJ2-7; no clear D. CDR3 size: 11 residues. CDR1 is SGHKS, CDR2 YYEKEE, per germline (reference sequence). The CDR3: CASTLSTDTDF. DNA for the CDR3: TGTGCCAGCACCTTGTCTACAGATACCGACTTC.

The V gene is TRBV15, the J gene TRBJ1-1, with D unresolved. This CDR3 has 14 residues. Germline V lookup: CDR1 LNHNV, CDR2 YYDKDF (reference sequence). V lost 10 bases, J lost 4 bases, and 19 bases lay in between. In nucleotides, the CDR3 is TGTGCCAGCAGTGAACGGCGTGAGACCACTGAAGCTTTCTTT. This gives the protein CASSERRETTEAFF.

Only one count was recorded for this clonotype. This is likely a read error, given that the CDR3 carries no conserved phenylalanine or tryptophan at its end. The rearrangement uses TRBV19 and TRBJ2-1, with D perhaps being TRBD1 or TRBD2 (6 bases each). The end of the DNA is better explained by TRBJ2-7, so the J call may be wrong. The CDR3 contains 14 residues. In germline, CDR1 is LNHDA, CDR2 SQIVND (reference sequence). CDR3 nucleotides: TGTGCCAGCAGTGAGGGGGGCGCCTACAATGAGCAGTACTCC. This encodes CASSEGGAYNEQYS.

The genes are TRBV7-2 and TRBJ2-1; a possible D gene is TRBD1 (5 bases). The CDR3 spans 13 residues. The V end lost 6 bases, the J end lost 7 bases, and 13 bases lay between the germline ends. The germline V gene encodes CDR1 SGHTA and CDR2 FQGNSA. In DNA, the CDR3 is TGTGCCAGCAGTTTACAGGTCTCGAATGAGCAGTTCTTC. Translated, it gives CASSLQVSNEQFF.

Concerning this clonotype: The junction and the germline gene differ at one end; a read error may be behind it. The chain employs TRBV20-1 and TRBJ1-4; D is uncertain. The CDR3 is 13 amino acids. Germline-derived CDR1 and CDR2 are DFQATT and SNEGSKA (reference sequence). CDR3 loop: CSALRATNEQLFF. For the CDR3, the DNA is TGCAGTGCCCTCCGAGCAACTAATGAACAACTGTTTTTT.

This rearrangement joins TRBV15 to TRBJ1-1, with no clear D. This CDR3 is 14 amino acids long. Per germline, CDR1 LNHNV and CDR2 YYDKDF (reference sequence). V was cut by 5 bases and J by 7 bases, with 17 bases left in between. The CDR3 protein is CATSPKQTGYEAFF. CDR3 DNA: TGTGCCACCAGCCCTAAGCAAACCGGGTATGAAGCTTTCTTT.

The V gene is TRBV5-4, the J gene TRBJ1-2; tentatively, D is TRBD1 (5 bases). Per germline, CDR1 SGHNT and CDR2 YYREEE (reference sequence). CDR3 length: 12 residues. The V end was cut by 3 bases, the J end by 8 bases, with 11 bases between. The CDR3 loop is CASSSGGRGYTF. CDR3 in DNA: TGTGCCAGCAGCTCCGGGGGGAGAGGCTACACCTTC.

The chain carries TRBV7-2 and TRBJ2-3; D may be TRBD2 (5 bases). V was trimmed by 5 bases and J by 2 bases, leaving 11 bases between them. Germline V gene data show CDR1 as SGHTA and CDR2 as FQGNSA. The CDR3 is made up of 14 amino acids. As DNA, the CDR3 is TGTGCCAGCAGCAAGAGCGGAGTCACAGATACGCAGTATTTT. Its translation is CASSKSGVTDTQYF. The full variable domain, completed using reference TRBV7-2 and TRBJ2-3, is GAGVSQSPSNKVTEKGKDVELRCDPISGHTALYWYRQSLGQGLEFLIYFQGNSAPDKSGLPSDRFSAERTGGSVSTLTIQRTQQEDSAVYLCASSKSGVTDTQYFGPGTRLTVL.

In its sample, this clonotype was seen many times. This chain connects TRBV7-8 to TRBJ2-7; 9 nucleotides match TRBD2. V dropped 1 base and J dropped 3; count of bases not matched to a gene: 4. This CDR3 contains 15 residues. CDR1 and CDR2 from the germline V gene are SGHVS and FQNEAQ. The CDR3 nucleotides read TGTGCCAGCAGCTTAGATCGGCGGGGGGGCTACGAGCAGTACTTC. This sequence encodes CASSLDRRGGYEQYF.

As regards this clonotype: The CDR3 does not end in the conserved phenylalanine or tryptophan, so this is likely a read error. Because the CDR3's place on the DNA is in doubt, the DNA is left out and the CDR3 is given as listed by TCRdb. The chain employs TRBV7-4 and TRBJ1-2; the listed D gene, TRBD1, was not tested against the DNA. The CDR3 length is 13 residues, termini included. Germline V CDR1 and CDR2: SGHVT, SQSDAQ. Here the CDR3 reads CASVRQGFYGYTY.

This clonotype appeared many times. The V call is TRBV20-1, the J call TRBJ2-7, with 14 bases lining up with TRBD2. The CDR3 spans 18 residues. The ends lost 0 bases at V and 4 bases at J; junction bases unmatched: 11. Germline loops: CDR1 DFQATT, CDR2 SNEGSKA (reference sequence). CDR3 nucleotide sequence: TGCAGTGCTAGAGACCCCTCGACTAGCGGGAGGGAGAGGTACGAGCAGTACTTC. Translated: CSARDPSTSGRERYEQYF.

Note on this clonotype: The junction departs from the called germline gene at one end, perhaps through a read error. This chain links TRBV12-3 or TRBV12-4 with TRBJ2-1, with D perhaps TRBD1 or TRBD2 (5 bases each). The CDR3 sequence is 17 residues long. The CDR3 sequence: CATSRDKFGGYSNEQFF. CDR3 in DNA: TGTGCCACCAGTCGTGACAAATTTGGGGGATATTCCAATGAGCAGTTCTTC.

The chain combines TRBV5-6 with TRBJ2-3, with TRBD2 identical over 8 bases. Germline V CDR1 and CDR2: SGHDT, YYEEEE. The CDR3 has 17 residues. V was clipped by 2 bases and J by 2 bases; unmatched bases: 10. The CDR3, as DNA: TGTGCCAGCAGCTTAGGAGCGGGGGTCAGAGTCACAGATACGCAGTATTTT. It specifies CASSLGAGVRVTDTQYF.